This T cell receptor beta chain was recovered during a study of regulatory T cells in long-lasting Graves disease (dated by TCRdb to the early 2020s). Notes on the research overall: In the newly diagnosed Graves' disease group, patients had been taking antithyroid drugs for less than 3 months. Patients with persistent Graves' disease were compared with patients with newly diagnosed Graves' disease using TCR sequencing and RNA sequencing of peripheral blood. A total of 35 or so samples underwent TCR sequencing: around 13 from persistent and roughly 20 from newly diagnosed Graves' disease patients. The study took place in China and was registered as a clinical trial.

Libraries were constructed by multiplex PCR. Sequenced on an Illumina HiSeq 4000. iRepertoire HTBI primers and Arm-PCR amplification of CDR3 regions were used to construct TCR beta libraries. Before sequencing, the PCR products underwent gel purification. In the authors' own workflow: Gene usage analysis of CDR3 amino acid clonotypes relied on the roughly 67 TRBV and around 14 TRBJ segments identified across samples. Filtered high-quality paired reads were merged into contigs using COPE and FqMerger. BLAST was used to align contigs to IMGT TRBV, TRBD and TRBJ reference genes, and CDR3 was defined according to IMGT. Highly expanded clones were defined as clonotypes with a frequency above 0.1%. Shannon entropy served as the measure of repertoire diversity, while the Gini coefficient captured V-J evenness. A clonotype was considered public if more than one individual shared it. TCRdb took the public reads, trimmed them with fastp at Q25, ran MiXCR for clone calling and kept in-frame beta chains. Rows with a matching CDR3 protein are joined into one entry that keeps the most common DNA and genes. The authors' filters were not applied to this entry. This sample comprises about 310,000 distinct CDR3 sequences, 15% to 20% of them detected only once. The top ten hold about two fifths of the sample.

This clonotype showed up many times. The target of this receptor is not known. No much larger clone exists at a distance of one base, and base qualities are not known. Study-level results and caveats: The authors acknowledged the small sample size as a limitation that may reduce accuracy. A larger number of public clonotypes was shared among persistent patients (approximately 3,000) than among newly diagnosed patients (roughly 970). Sequencing and analysis were restricted to the TCR beta chain. Lower TCR Shannon entropy and fewer highly expanded clones were observed in persistent Graves' disease patients than in newly diagnosed patients, which suggested clonal expansion. Peripheral blood alone was examined, since thyroid tissue, which constituted the primary lesion, could not be accessed. Preferential use of TRBV28, TRBJ1-2 and TRBJ2-5 was observed in persistent disease, whereas TRBV20-1 and TRBJ2-1 were favored in newly diagnosed disease.

The time point label for this specimen denotes: newly diagnosed GD, antithyroid drugs for less than 3 months. For both TCR sequencing and RNA sequencing, RNA was extracted from PBMCs using TRIzol. Graves' disease was diagnosed according to American Thyroid Association guidelines. Recruitment of patients was carried out at an endocrinology department in Xi'an, China. From each patient, around 9 milliliters of peripheral blood was collected into an EDTA anticoagulant tube. Ficoll Paque Plus density gradient separation was used to isolate PBMCs, and no further T cell sorting was performed. An Agilent 2100 Bioanalyzer and agarose gel were used to check RNA quality, and a NanoDrop 2000 was used to measure RNA concentration. Counted from cysteine to phenylalanine, this CDR3 has 16 amino acids. The retained sequence is limited to the CDR3, 48 bases, with the frame set at the first base. Via the germline V gene, CDR1 is MDHEN and CDR2 SYDVKM. V is pruned by 3 bases and J by 5 bases, leaving 9 bases of the junction without a gene match.

The sample consisted of peripheral blood mononuclear cells (PBMCs), taken at new diagnosis, from a patient treated with antithyroid drugs. The rearranged chain carries TRBV28 and TRBJ2-2, and TRBD2 aligns with 7 junction nucleotides. The source of this sequence is a female donor with Graves disease. The DNA sequence is TGTGCCAGCAGTTTTAGGCCAACGGGGGGTACCGGGGAGCTGTTTTTT. Its translation is CASSFRPTGGTGELFF.